This TCR beta chain comes out of a study of beta chain features in type 1 diabetes. This clone appeared many times. Its target is not known. This CDR3 spans 18 amino acids. V lost 4 bases and J lost 4, with 20 bases in between. Sequencing targeted expressed TCRB transcripts, as all isolated RNA had been reverse transcribed. The assay was immunoSEQ multiplex PCR, and TCRdb's table has in-frame clones only and misses some. This repertoire shows a few hundred thousand clones, roughly 9.8% found once; its top ten account for 0.45% to 0.65%. Overall study findings and caveats: Type 1 diabetes patients showed a moderate but significant shortening of TCRB CDR3s in all four CD4+ subsets.

This clonotype was sampled from a man aged 25-45 years with type 1 diabetes. The chain combines TRBV23-1 with TRBJ2-6; a possible D gene is TRBD2 (5 bases). TRBV23-1 is noted as an ORF with a role that remains uncertain. Sequenced input: central memory CD4+ T cells from blood. CDR3 sequence reads: CASSPPTLPLEGANVLTF. The CDR3, as DNA: TGCGCCAGCAGTCCCCCGACCCTTCCACTAGAGGGGGCCAACGTCCTGACTTTC.